The rows below give T cell receptor beta chains drawn from one sample of a study of cytomegalovirus exposure and HLA in healthy donors. Clones were sequenced by immunoSEQ multiplex PCR, and TCRdb holds only the in-frame ones, with some missing. This table has about 200,000 clones, 70% to 85% appearing once. The sample was PBMCs. Source of these receptors: a woman younger than 45 in good health and CMV-seropositive. Both conserved end residues are part of each CDR3. A D gene is named only where the DNA matches it firmly. Size is stated for part of the rows, as once, few or many counts, or as a class when the clone is expanded.

once TRBJ1-2 . TRBV15 14 CATSPRDTRYGYTF TGTGCCACCAGTCCCCGGGACACTAGATATGGCTACACCTTC
. TRBJ1-1 . TRBV19 14 CASSEAGVNTEAFF TGTGCCAGTAGTGAAGCAGGGGTAAACACTGAAGCTTTCTTT
. TRBJ1-1 . TRBV15 13 CATMESGNTEAFF TGTGCCACCATGGAGTCGGGGAACACTGAAGCTTTCTTT
. TRBJ2-7 TRBD1 TRBV2 16 CASRSQGAGFPYEQYF TGTGCCAGCCGCTCGCAGGGGGCGGGATTCCCCTACGAGCAGTACTTC
. TRBJ1-1 . TRBV9 15 CASSAHTGRGTEAFF TGTGCCAGCAGCGCCCACACAGGACGAGGCACTGAAGCTTTCTTT
. TRBJ2-5 TRBD1 TRBV5-1 15 CASSSPGTAEETQYF TGCGCCAGCAGCTCCCCCGGGACAGCCGAAGAGACCCAGTACTTC
few TRBJ2-2 TRBD2 TRBV19 15 CASSRGGGTTGELFF TGTGCCAGTAGTCGGGGGGGCGGAACCACCGGGGAGCTGTTTTTT
. TRBJ2-1 . TRBV29-1 12 CSVEGRVNEQFF TGCAGCGTTGAAGGCAGGGTTAATGAGCAGTTCTTC
. TRBJ2-7 . TRBV7-2 17 CASSLGSGQTASYEQYF TGTGCCAGCAGCTTAGGGTCCGGCCAGACAGCCTCCTACGAGCAGTACTTC
. TRBJ2-7 . TRBV6-5 13 CASSSGVRHEQYF TGTGCCAGCAGCTCCGGGGTGAGACACGAGCAGTACTTC
. TRBJ2-1 TRBD2 TRBV4-2 16 CASSQVGLAGDNEQFF TGTGCCAGCAGCCAGGTTGGACTAGCGGGAGACAATGAGCAGTTCTTC
. TRBJ1-4 . TRBV28 15 CASTTRQVLNEKLFF TGTGCCAGCACAACCAGACAGGTCCTTAATGAAAAACTGTTTTTT
many TRBJ1-3 TRBD1 TRBV30 13 CAWDRGSGNTIYF TGTGCCTGGGACAGGGGCTCTGGAAACACCATATATTTT
. TRBJ1-2 . TRBV5-1 15 CASSVGDSFFYGYTF TGCGCCAGCAGCGTCGGAGACTCCTTTTTCTATGGCTACACCTTC
. TRBJ2-7 . TRBV27 17 CASSLSINSYRVYEQYF TGTGCCAGCAGTTTATCGATAAACTCTTACAGGGTCTACGAGCAGTACTTC
. TRBJ1-5 . TRBV7-8 18 CASSFMIGGATSNQPQHF TGTGCCAGCAGCTTTATGATCGGAGGGGCTACAAGCAATCAGCCCCAGCATTTT
. TRBJ1-1 . TRBV5-1 14 CASSSWWRSTEAFF TGCGCCAGCAGCTCTTGGTGGAGAAGCACTGAAGCTTTCTTT
. TRBJ2-1 TRBD2 TRBV9 15 CASSVSGGGYNEQFF TGTGCCAGCAGCGTTAGCGGGGGGGGGTACAATGAGCAGTTCTTC
. TRBJ2-7 TRBD1 TRBV20-1 10 CSATGQGMNF TGCAGTGCCACAGGACAGGGAATGAACTTC
. TRBJ2-1 TRBD2 TRBV7-8 16 CASSTLLAGAGNEQFF TGTGCCAGCAGCACCCTTCTCGCGGGAGCAGGTAATGAGCAGTTCTTC
. TRBJ2-7 . TRBV29-1 13 CSVAQGGGIEQYF TGCAGCGTGGCTCAGGGTGGTGGTATCGAGCAGTACTTC
. TRBJ1-5 . TRBV6-6 15 CASSYVQNNNQPQHF TGTGCCAGCAGTTACGTACAGAATAACAATCAGCCCCAGCATTTT
. TRBJ2-2 TRBD2 TRBV7-9 16 CASSFLSGRVTGELFF TGTGCCAGCAGCTTCCTTAGCGGGAGGGTTACCGGGGAGCTGTTTTTT
. TRBJ2-3 . TRBV20-1 11 CSARRTDTQYF TGCAGTGCTAGGCGTACAGATACGCAGTATTTT
. TRBJ2-3 . TRBV5-1 14 CASSRDTQWDTQYF TGCGCCAGCAGTCGGGACACCCAATGGGATACGCAGTATTTT
. TRBJ2-2 TRBD1 TRBV30 14 CAWSGQGFIGELFF TGTGCCTGGAGTGGACAGGGTTTCATCGGGGAGCTGTTTTTT
. TRBJ2-1 . TRBV29-1 13 CSARSGTNNEQFF TGCAGCGCCCGGTCGGGTACGAACAATGAGCAGTTCTTC
. TRBJ2-5 . TRBV7-9 11 CASARGETQYF TGTGCCAGCGCCCGAGGGGAGACCCAGTACTTC
few TRBJ2-7 . TRBV6-5 14 CASSLGGHSYEQYF TGTGCCAGCAGTTTGGGAGGACACTCCTACGAGCAGTACTTC
. TRBJ2-7 . TRBV2 14 CASSGILPGSEQYF TGTGCCAGCAGTGGGATCCTACCAGGGTCCGAGCAGTACTTC
. TRBJ1-3 . TRBV9 13 CASSVDSGNTIYF TGTGCCAGCAGCGTAGACAGTGGAAACACCATATATTTT